The 17 T cell receptor beta chains in this list originate from one sample, sequenced in a study of T cells in Graves' hyperthyroidism and ophthalmopathy (dated by TCRdb to 2018 to 2020). Libraries came from multiplex PCR. The sequencer listed for this sample is Illumina HiSeq 2000. The TCR beta CDR3 regions were amplified from the RNA transcripts. The first round of RT-PCR for the TCR CDR3 was performed with the HTBI primer set and the Qiagen OneStep RT-PCR kit. TCRdb's own reprocessing of the public reads used fastp at Q25 and MiXCR and kept productive beta chains. All rows with the same CDR3 protein become a single entry with the most common DNA and genes. Recorded for this sample are around 300,000 distinct CDR3 sequences; roughly an eighth of them occurred a single time. 7% to 9.5% of the sample comes from the top ten. The sample was blood. The receptor set was obtained from a woman in her 40s with Graves' hyperthyroidism.

The chain joins TRBV12-3 or TRBV12-4 to TRBJ2-1, with TRBD1 matching 8 bases. The CDR3 sequence is 15 residues long. The V gene end was trimmed by 5 bases and the J gene end by 8 bases; junction bases not matched to a gene: 11. CDR3 sequence: CASSVTGDKYDEQFF. The CDR3 bases are TGTGCCAGCAGTGTGACAGGGGACAAATACGATGAGCAGTTCTTC.

This clonotype came up many times. This rearrangement joins TRBV6-6 to TRBJ1-2; D is unresolved. V lost 0 bases, J lost 4 bases, and 6 bases lay in between. CDR1 is MNHNY, CDR2 SVGAGI, per germline (reference sequence). This CDR3 comprises 13 residues. The CDR3 region is CASSYSAAYGYTF. The CDR3 DNA reads as TGTGCCAGCAGTTACTCGGCAGCCTATGGCTACACCTTC.

The chain combines TRBV6-1 with TRBJ2-1; TRBD2 is a possible D gene (6 bases). This CDR3 contains 16 residues. Germline CDR1 MNHNS, CDR2 SASEGT. V lost 5 bases, J lost 5 bases, and 19 bases lay in between. CDR3 sequence: CASSKKRDWRNNEQFF. The CDR3 DNA reads as TGTGCCAGCAGTAAGAAACGGGACTGGCGAAACAATGAGCAGTTCTTC.

This clonotype was seen ten or more times. The J gene is TRBJ2-5, the V gene TRBV7-8; D might be TRBD2 (7 bases). CDR3 length equals 15 residues. Germline-derived CDR1 and CDR2 are SGHVS and FQNEAQ. The germline V and J ends were trimmed by 8 bases and 0 bases, with 16 bases remaining between them. The CDR3 spells CASLGGGGYQETQYF. CDR3 DNA sequence: TGTGCCAGCCTAGGCGGGGGCGGATACCAAGAGACCCAGTACTTC.

This clonotype was seen ten or more times. The CDR3 loop reads CASSSSSYEQFF. Here the CDR3 DNA reads TGTGCCAGCAGCTCGTCTAGCTATGAGCAGTTCTTC. The genes are TRBV7-9 and TRBJ2-1, with TRBD2 as a possible D gene (5 bases). The CDR3 has 12 amino acids. CDR1 SEHNR and CDR2 FQNEAQ come from the germline V gene (reference sequence). Trimming removed 4 bases from V and 8 bases from J, with 9 bases in between.

This clonotype has a handful of counts. The chain employs TRBV4-2 and TRBJ2-6; D unclear. The CDR3 length is 16 residues. Deletions cut 0 bases from V and 2 bases from J, with 8 bases between. Looked up from germline, CDR1 is LGHNA and CDR2 is YNFKEQ. CDR3 sequence (DNA): TGTGCCAGCAGCCAAGATCAGTCCACTGGGGCCAACGTCCTGACTTTC. As protein: CASSQDQSTGANVLTF.

This clonotype turned up a few times. Here the CDR3 reads CASSLEVQGSDTQYF. The CDR3 coding sequence is TGTGCCAGCAGCTTGGAGGTGCAGGGGTCAGATACGCAGTATTTT. The rearrangement uses TRBV5-6 and TRBJ2-3, with D perhaps matching TRBD1 (6 bases). The CDR3 has 15 residues. From germline, CDR1 is SGHDT and CDR2 YYEEEE. V was shortened by 0 bases and J by 4 bases, with 12 bases between the two germline ends.

This clonotype has a count of ten or more. The CDR3 DNA is TGTGCCAGCAGATCGGGGGTTAGCAATCAGCCCCAGCATTTT. Encoded protein: CASRSGVSNQPQHF. V gene TRBV28 combines with J gene TRBJ1-5; D perhaps matches TRBD1 (5 bases). Germline-derived CDR1 and CDR2 are MDHEN and SYDVKM. Trimming shortened V by 6 bases and J by 0 bases, and 9 bases separated the two germline ends. There are 14 residues in the CDR3.

This clonotype was counted ten times or more. The V gene is TRBV6-1, the J gene TRBJ2-3; maybe TRBD2 (5 bases). CDR3 size: 15 residues. Trimming removed 1 base from V and 6 bases from J, with 14 bases in between. The germline gives CDR1 MNHNS, CDR2 SASEGT. The CDR3 bases are TGTGCCAGCAGTGAAGTACCGGGATCTCGGGATACGCAGTATTTT. Protein sequence: CASSEVPGSRDTQYF.

This clonotype was counted ten times or more. The chain employs TRBV5-1 and TRBJ1-2; unclear D gene. The CDR3 sequence is 16 residues long. V was clipped by 1 base and J by 1 base, with 14 bases between them. From germline, CDR1 is SGHRS and CDR2 YFSETQ. Here the CDR3 DNA reads TGCGCCAGCAGCTTGATGGGTCCAAGGGATAACTATGGCTACACCTTC. This sequence encodes CASSLMGPRDNYGYTF.

This clonotype was picked up a small number of times. The chain has TRBV27 and TRBJ2-5, with 8 bases that match TRBD2. Per the germline V gene, CDR1 is MNHEY and CDR2 is SMNVEV (reference sequence). The CDR3 runs to 14 residues. V was pared by 2 bases and J by 5 bases, with 4 bases of the junction left unmatched. CDR3: CASSLRGGVETQYF. CDR3 coding DNA: TGTGCCAGCAGTTTACGGGGGGGCGTGGAGACCCAGTACTTC.

Many counts were recorded for this clonotype. One end of the junction fails to match germline, which may point to a read error. The gene calls are TRBV29-1 and TRBJ2-1; D call uncertain. From germline, CDR1 is SQVTM and CDR2 ANQGSEA. This CDR3 is 12 amino acids long. This CDR3 reads CNVEVVDNEQFF. The CDR3 nucleotides read TGCAACGTTGAAGTTGTAGACAATGAGCAGTTCTTC.

This clonotype was picked up many times. For the CDR3, the DNA is TGTGCCAGCAGTAGATCCCAGGGAAATCAGCCCCAGCATTTT. The encoded protein is CASSRSQGNQPQHF. The rearrangement joins TRBV28 to TRBJ1-5; a weak D match, TRBD1 (5 bases). Trimming took 5 bases from V and 4 from J, leaving 12 bases between them. The CDR3 has 14 residues. In germline, CDR1 is MDHEN, CDR2 SYDVKM. The full variable domain, completed using reference TRBV28 and TRBJ1-5, is DVKVTQSSRYLVKRTGEKVFLECVQDMDHENMFWYRQDPGLGLRLIYFSYDVKMKEKGDIPEGYSVSREKKERFSLILESASTNQTSMYLCASSRSQGNQPQHFGDGTRLSIL.

This clonotype was observed many times. V usage is TRBV20-1 and J usage is TRBJ1-4, with D possibly TRBD1 on 5 matching bases. CDR3 length: 11 residues. Trimming stripped 5 bases from V and 8 bases from J, with 9 bases between. CDR1 is DFQATT and CDR2 is SNEGSKA in the germline V gene (reference sequence). CDR3 residues: CSAGTGEKLFF. In nucleotides, the CDR3 is TGCAGTGCTGGAACAGGAGAAAAACTGTTTTTT.

This clonotype was seen many times. The chain has TRBV28 and TRBJ1-4, with no clear D. Germline CDR1 is MDHEN and CDR2 is SYDVKM. Trimming stripped 3 bases from V and 0 bases from J, with 8 bases between. The CDR3 runs to 15 residues. The CDR3 nucleotides read TGTGCCAGCAGTTTTGCCGGGACAACTAATGAAAAACTGTTTTTT. It is translated as CASSFAGTTNEKLFF.

The table lists this clonotype with many counts. The genes are TRBV3-1 and TRBJ2-1; no clear D. V lost 3 bases to trimming and J lost 4 bases, with 4 bases between them. The germline V gene encodes CDR1 LGHDT and CDR2 YNNKEL (reference sequence). The CDR3 consists of 12 residues. The CDR3 spells CASSQVYNEQFF. The CDR3 DNA reads TGTGCCAGCAGCCAGGTATACAATGAGCAGTTCTTC.

There are many counts of this clonotype. The chain links TRBV5-8 to TRBJ1-1; D perhaps matches TRBD1 (5 bases). This CDR3 has 17 residues. Germline V CDR1 and CDR2: SGHTS, YDEGEE. Trimming took off 3 bases at V and 0 bases at J, with 18 bases between the two ends. The CDR3 coding sequence is TGTGCCAGCAGCTCGTTTGCAGGGCTAATCATGAACACTGAAGCTTTCTTT. Amino acids: CASSSFAGLIMNTEAFF.